These T cell receptor beta chains were read from a single sample in a study of T cells in tuberculosis. Profiling relied on immunoSEQ multiplex PCR, and the TCRdb table lists in-frame clones only, not all of them. The sample has some 41,000 clones; approximately 94% are singletons. The specimen sequenced was PBMCs. Every receptor here comes from a donor aged 10-29 years with latent tuberculosis or without tuberculosis infection. Some clones in this sample may be carry-over from other donors' samples. Each CDR3 is given with its conserved first and last residue. Clone size is stated in some rows and not others, as once, few, many or a class when expanded.

J | size | length | V | CDR3
TRBJ1-2 | few | 12 | TRBV9 | CASSVEGLGYTF
TRBJ2-1 | . | 17 | TRBV4-3 | CASSQSWAPSSYNEQFF
TRBJ2-1 | . | 16 | TRBV9 | CASSVSGTSDKYEQFF
TRBJ2-1 | . | 13 | TRBV7-3 | CASSLRLAHEQFF
TRBJ2-3 | . | 13 | TRBV6-1 | CASKHTSTDTQYF
TRBJ1-3 | . | 14 | TRBV4-1 | CASSLQEGGNTIYF
TRBJ2-3 | . | 17 | TRBV9 | CASSVAMAGDIWDTQYF
TRBJ2-2 | . | 15 | TRBV18 | CASSPPEKITGELFF
TRBJ2-1 | . | 15 | TRBV6-4 | CASSLLAGSYNEQFF
TRBJ2-3 | . | 13 | TRBV28 | CAGSEGERNTQYF
TRBJ1-1 | . | 14 | TRBV7-9 | CASRLRQGNTEAFF
TRBJ1-1 | . | 14 | TRBV4-3 | CASSRSQAGGGAFF
TRBJ2-5 | . | 15 | TRBV5-3 | CARSFWTGVVETQYF
TRBJ1-5 | . | 13 | TRBV6-4 | CASSGGPGQPQHF
TRBJ1-1 | once | 15 | TRBV9 | CASSAASGVHTEAFF
TRBJ2-1 | once | 17 | TRBV28 | CASSFHTGLAGYNEQFF
TRBJ2-7 | . | 12 | TRBV7-6 | CASSKQGYEQYF